Reported below is one T cell receptor beta chain. These data originate in a study of T cell changes during pregnancy in multiple sclerosis. The data were produced by immunoSEQ multiplex PCR, yet TCRdb's version contains in-frame clones alone and is incomplete. The top ten clones hold about 1.9% of a sample with about 100,000 clones, about 92% of them seen once. V lost 5 bases and J lost 3; bases outside the gene matches: 5. The CDR3 is 14 residues long. Per germline, CDR1 SGHTS and CDR2 YDEGEE. This sample comprised peripheral blood, obtained after pregnancy. The chain links TRBV5-8 to TRBJ1-5, with 7 nucleotides matching TRBD1. This sequence originates from a female donor with multiple sclerosis, enrolled in a pregnancy study. CDR3: CASSYDRVNQPQHF. The CDR3 nucleotides are TGTGCCAGCAGTTATGACAGGGTCAATCAGCCCCAGCATTTT.